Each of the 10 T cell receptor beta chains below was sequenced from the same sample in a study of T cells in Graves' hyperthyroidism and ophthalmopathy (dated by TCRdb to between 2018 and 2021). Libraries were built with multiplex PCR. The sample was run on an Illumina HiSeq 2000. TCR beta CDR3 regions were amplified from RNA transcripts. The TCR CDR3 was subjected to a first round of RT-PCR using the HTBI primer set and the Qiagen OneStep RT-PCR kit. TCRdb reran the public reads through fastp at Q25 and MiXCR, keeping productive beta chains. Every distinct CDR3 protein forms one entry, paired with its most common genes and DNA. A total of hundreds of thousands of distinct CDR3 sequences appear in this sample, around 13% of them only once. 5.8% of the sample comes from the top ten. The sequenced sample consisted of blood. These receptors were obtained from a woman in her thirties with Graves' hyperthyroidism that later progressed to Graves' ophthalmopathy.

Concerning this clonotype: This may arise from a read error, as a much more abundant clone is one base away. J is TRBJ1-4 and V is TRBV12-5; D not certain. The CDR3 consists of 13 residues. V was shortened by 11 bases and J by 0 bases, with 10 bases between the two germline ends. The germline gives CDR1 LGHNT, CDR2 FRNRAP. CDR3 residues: CACETSTNEKLFF. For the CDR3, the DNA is TGTGCTTGCGAAACTTCAACTAATGAAAAACTGTTTTTT.

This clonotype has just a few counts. The CDR3: CASSVLAASSYNEQFF. The CDR3 region has the DNA TGTGCCAGCAGTGTACTAGCGGCAAGCTCCTACAATGAGCAGTTCTTC. The chain has TRBV12-3 or TRBV12-4 and TRBJ2-1; 8 bases are a match to TRBD2. J gave up 0 bases and V 5 bases, and 6 bases lay outside the gene matches. This CDR3 has 16 residues.

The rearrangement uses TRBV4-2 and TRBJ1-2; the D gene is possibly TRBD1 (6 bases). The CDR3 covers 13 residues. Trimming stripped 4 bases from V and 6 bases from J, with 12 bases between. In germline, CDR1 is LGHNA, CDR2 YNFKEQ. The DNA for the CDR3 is TGTGCCAGCAGCCCCCGACAGGAGGATGGCTACACCTTC. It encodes CASSPRQEDGYTF.

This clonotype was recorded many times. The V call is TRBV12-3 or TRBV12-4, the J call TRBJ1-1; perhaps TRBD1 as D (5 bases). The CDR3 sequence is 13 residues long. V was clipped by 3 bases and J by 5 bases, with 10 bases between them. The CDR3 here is CASSFGGFTEAFF. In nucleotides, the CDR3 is TGTGCCAGCAGTTTTGGGGGGTTTACTGAAGCTTTCTTT.

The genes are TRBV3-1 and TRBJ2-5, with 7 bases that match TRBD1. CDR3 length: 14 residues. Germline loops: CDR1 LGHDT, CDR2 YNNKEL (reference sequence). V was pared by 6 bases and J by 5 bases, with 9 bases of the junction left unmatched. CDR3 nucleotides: TGTGCCAGCAGAGAGACAGGGCCTCTGGAGACCCAGTACTTC. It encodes CASRETGPLETQYF.

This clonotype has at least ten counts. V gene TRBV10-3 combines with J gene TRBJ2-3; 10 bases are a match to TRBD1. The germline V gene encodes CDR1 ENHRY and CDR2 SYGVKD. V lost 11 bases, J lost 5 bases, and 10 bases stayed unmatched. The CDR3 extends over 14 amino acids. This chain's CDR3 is CAYSPGTGVDTQYF. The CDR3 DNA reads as TGTGCCTACTCACCCGGGACAGGGGTAGATACGCAGTATTTT.

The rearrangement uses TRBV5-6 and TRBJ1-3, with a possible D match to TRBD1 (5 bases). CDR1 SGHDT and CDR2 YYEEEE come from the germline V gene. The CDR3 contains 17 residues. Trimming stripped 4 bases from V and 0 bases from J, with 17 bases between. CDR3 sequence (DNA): TGTGCCAGCAGCGCCCGTTCGACAGACTCCTCTGGAAACACCATATATTTT. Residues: CASSARSTDSSGNTIYF.

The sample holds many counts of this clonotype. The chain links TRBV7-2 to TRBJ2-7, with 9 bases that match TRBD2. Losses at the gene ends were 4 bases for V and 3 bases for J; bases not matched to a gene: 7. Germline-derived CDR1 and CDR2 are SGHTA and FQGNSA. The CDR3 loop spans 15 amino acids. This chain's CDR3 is CASSSQAGGFYEQYF. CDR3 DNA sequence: TGTGCCAGCAGCTCCCAAGCGGGAGGATTCTACGAGCAGTACTTC. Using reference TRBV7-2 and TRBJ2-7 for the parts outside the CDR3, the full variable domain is GAGVSQSPSNKVTEKGKDVELRCDPISGHTALYWYRQSLGQGLEFLIYFQGNSAPDKSGLPSDRFSAERTGGSVSTLTIQRTQQEDSAVYLCASSSQAGGFYEQYFGPGTRLTVT.

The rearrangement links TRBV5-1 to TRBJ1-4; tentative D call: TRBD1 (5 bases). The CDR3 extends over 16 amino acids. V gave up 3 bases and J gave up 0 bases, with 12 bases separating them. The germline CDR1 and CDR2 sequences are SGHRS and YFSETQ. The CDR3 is CASSWDPVATNEKLFF. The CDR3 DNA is TGCGCCAGCAGCTGGGACCCAGTTGCAACTAATGAAAAACTGTTTTTT.

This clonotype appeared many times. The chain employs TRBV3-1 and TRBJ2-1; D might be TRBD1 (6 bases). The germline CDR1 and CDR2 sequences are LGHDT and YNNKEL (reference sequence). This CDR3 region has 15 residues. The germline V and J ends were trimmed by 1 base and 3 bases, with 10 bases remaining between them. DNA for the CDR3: TGTGCCAGCAGCCAAGCCGGGACATTCTACAATGAGCAGTTCTTC. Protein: CASSQAGTFYNEQFF.